A selection of T cell receptor beta chains follows, all from one sample in a study of blood T cell dynamics during melanoma immunotherapy. Sequencing used immunoSEQ multiplex PCR; TCRdb keeps in-frame clones, though not all of them. The sample contains over 6,500 clones, approximately 80% of which appear only once. Sequenced here: blood, sampled from a patient treated with checkpoint blockade. The receptors here all came from a human donor with melanoma. Some clones in this sample may be carry-over from other donors' samples. Both conserved end residues are part of each CDR3. D genes are given only for firm matches. Clone size is stated in some rows and not others, as once, few, many or a class when expanded.

d_call j_call v_call clone_size cdr3_aa cdr3_nt
- TRBJ2-2 TRBV7-8 - CASSARRGQSANTGELFF TGTGCCAGCAGCGCCCGGAGAGGACAGAGCGCGAACACCGGGGAGCTGTTTTTT
- TRBJ1-4 TRBV28 - CATGQGRAGDEKLFF TGTGCCACCGGGCAAGGAAGGGCAGGAGATGAAAAACTGTTTTTT
- TRBJ1-1 TRBV7-9 - CASSLRADGTEAFF TGTGCCAGCAGCTTAAGGGCGGATGGCACTGAAGCTTTCTTT
- TRBJ1-5 TRBV7-2 - CASSLGAVRVDQPQHF TGTGCCAGCAGCTTAGGGGCGGTCAGGGTGGATCAGCCCCAGCATTTT
- TRBJ2-5 TRBV29-1 once CSVVQESETQYF TGCAGCGTTGTTCAGGAGTCAGAGACCCAGTACTTC
- TRBJ2-2 TRBV19 - CASRRDSANTGELFF TGTGCCAGTAGGAGAGACAGCGCGAACACCGGGGAGCTGTTTTTT
- TRBJ2-5 TRBV7-6 - CASSPTLETQYF TGTGCCAGCAGTCCAACATTAGAGACCCAGTACTTC
- TRBJ2-5 TRBV19 once CASSIGRKETQYF TGTGCCAGTAGTATCGGACGTAAAGAGACCCAGTACTTC
- TRBJ2-3 TRBV11-2 - CASSLVAGTDTQYF TGTGCCAGCAGCTTAGTTGCGGGCACAGATACGCAGTATTTT
- TRBJ1-4 TRBV2 - CASRTTPGSNEKLFF TGTGCCAGCAGGACAACCCCAGGAAGTAATGAAAAACTGTTTTTT
- TRBJ1-5 TRBV5-6 - CASSKTSGQPQHF TGTGCCAGCAGCAAGACATCGGGCCAGCCCCAGCATTTT
- TRBJ1-1 TRBV19 - CASSFGRLGRTVLGTEAFF TGTGCCAGTTCTTTTGGGCGTCTTGGGAGGACGGTTTTGGGCACTGAAGCTTTCTTT
TRBD2 TRBJ2-2 TRBV5-1 - CASSLYGTSGPPNTGELFF TGCGCCAGCAGCTTGTACGGGACTAGCGGGCCCCCGAACACCGGGGAGCTGTTTTTT
- TRBJ1-5 TRBV27 few CASSLAGDQPQHF TGTGCCAGCAGCTTGGCAGGGGATCAGCCCCAGCATTTT
TRBD1 TRBJ1-1 TRBV5-1 - CASSSRQGSDTEAFF TGCGCCAGCAGCTCTAGACAGGGAAGTGACACTGAAGCTTTCTTT
TRBD1 TRBJ2-5 TRBV5-1 - CASSRSFTGEETQYF TGCGCCAGCAGCCGCAGTTTCACAGGGGAGGAGACCCAGTACTTC
TRBD1 TRBJ1-1 TRBV2 large CASRRRQGGNTEAFF TGTGCCAGCAGGCGCAGACAGGGCGGAAACACTGAAGCTTTCTTT
- TRBJ1-1 TRBV6-1 - CASSEGTRNTEAFF TGTGCCAGCAGTGAAGGGACCCGGAACACTGAAGCTTTCTTT
- TRBJ2-2 TRBV11-3 - CASSPMGGMTAGELFF TGTGCCAGCAGCCCCATGGGAGGAATGACGGCCGGGGAGCTGTTTTTT
TRBD1 TRBJ1-2 TRBV7-2 - CASSPDRYYGYTF TGTGCCAGCAGCCCGGACAGGTACTATGGCTACACCTTC
- TRBJ2-7 TRBV4-1 few CASSPGEAADEQYF TGCGCCAGCAGCCCCGGGGAAGCCGCCGACGAGCAGTACTTC
TRBD1 TRBJ2-2 TRBV15 - CATDRGYGELFF TGTGCCACCGACAGGGGATACGGGGAGCTGTTTTTT
- TRBJ2-7 TRBV18 - CASSRTDYEQYF TGTGCCAGCTCACGGACAGACTACGAGCAGTACTTC
- TRBJ2-5 TRBV15 - CATSINRVREETQYF TGTGCCACCAGCATAAATCGGGTTAGAGAAGAGACCCAGTACTTC
- TRBJ1-5 TRBV7-9 few CASSVRRPQHF TGTGCCAGCAGCGTTCGGAGACCCCAGCATTTT
- TRBJ2-7 TRBV5-1 - CASSLGGTAGYLNYEQYF TGCGCCAGCAGCCTTGGAGGGACGGCCGGCTATCTCAACTACGAGCAGTACTTC
TRBD2 TRBJ2-4 TRBV27 - CASSSRGGASKNIQYF TGTGCCAGCAGTTCCCGGGGAGGGGCCTCCAAAAACATTCAGTACTTC
- TRBJ1-2 TRBV27 - CASSLRREASGYTF TGTGCCAGCAGTTTACGACGGGAGGCCAGCGGCTACACCTTC
- TRBJ1-1 TRBV5-1 - CASSLAERMNTEAFF TGCGCCAGCAGCTTGGCCGAGAGAATGAACACTGAAGCTTTCTTT
- TRBJ2-7 TRBV19 - CASSTGQFQGYEQYF TGTGCCAGTAGTACCGGACAGTTCCAAGGCTACGAGCAGTACTTC
TRBD2 TRBJ2-7 TRBV5-1 few CASSLDGGAYEQYF TGCGCCAGCAGCTTGGACGGGGGGGCCTACGAGCAGTACTTC
- TRBJ1-1 TRBV7-6 - CASSRTTQVGQPWTEAFF TGTGCCAGCAGCCGAACGACACAAGTAGGGCAACCTTGGACTGAAGCTTTCTTT
- TRBJ1-2 TRBV14 - CASSPNGGYGYTF TGTGCCAGCAGCCCTAATGGAGGCTATGGCTACACCTTC
TRBD1 TRBJ1-4 TRBV6-1 - CASWDRGRTNEKLFF TGTGCCAGCTGGGACAGGGGGCGGACTAATGAAAAACTGTTTTTT
TRBD2 TRBJ2-2 TRBV6-5 few CASSYWTRSGELFF TGTGCCAGCAGTTACTGGACTAGATCCGGGGAGCTGTTTTTT
- TRBJ1-3 TRBV15 - CATSTGTGTRNTIYF TGTGCCACCAGCACCGGAACTGGGACTCGAAACACCATATATTTT